This TCR beta chain emerged from a study of T cell changes during pregnancy in multiple sclerosis. The CDR3 runs 15 residues. V lost 4 bases and J 3 bases, leaving 15 bases between the germline ends. Per the germline V gene, CDR1 is SEHNR and CDR2 is FQNEAQ (reference sequence). Assay: immunoSEQ multiplex PCR; the TCRdb copy retains only in-frame clones and omits some. The sample has about 69,000 clones, roughly 91% seen once. The source was peripheral blood, collected in the third trimester of pregnancy. The chain has TRBV7-9 and TRBJ2-5; D perhaps matches TRBD1 (6 bases). This receptor was identified in a female donor with multiple sclerosis, enrolled in a pregnancy study. The DNA for the CDR3 is TGTGCCAGCAGCTCATCTCCGGGACACGAAGAGACCCAGTACTTC. Residues: CASSSSPGHEETQYF. Supplemented by reference TRBV7-9 and TRBJ2-5, the full variable domain reads DTGVSQNPRHKITKRGQNVTFRCDPISEHNRLYWYRQTLGQGPEFLTYFQNEAQLEKSRLLSDRFSAERPKGSFSTLEIQRTEQGDSAMYLCASSSSPGHEETQYFGPGTRLLVL.